The clone carrying this TCR beta chain was seen once. The data derive from a study of T cell responses to AZD1222 COVID-19 vaccine. TCRdb keeps only in-frame clones here, not all; method: immunoSEQ multiplex PCR. The sample lists just under 150,000 clones; roughly 90% were seen once. The V and J ends lost 3 bases and 4 bases, in that order; junction bases with no gene match: 15. Germline V CDR1 and CDR2: SGHVS, FQNEAQ. The CDR3 has 18 amino acids. Sequences were derived from peripheral blood, sampled 28 days after the second dose of the MenACWY control vaccine. The rearrangement joins TRBV7-8 to TRBJ1-5; TRBD1 aligns across 7 bases. This clonotype was obtained from an adult who received the MenACWY meningococcal vaccine as a control. CDR3 DNA sequence: TGTGCCAGCAGCTTGTTTCTACGAGGGGGCGAGTTAAATCAGCCCCAGCATTTT. Translating gives CASSLFLRGGELNQPQHF.